This entry lists 5 T cell receptor beta chains sequenced from one sample in a study. TCRdb reprocessed the RT-PCR reads via MiXCR and lists one record per CDR3 protein. The sample records about 700,000 distinct CDR3 sequences, 12% to 15% being singletons. Sequenced sample: memory CD4+ T cells from blood. The receptor set was obtained from a female donor in good health, serving as a healthy control.

The chain carries TRBV6-5 and TRBJ2-3; TRBD1 or TRBD2 may be the D gene (5 bases each). The CDR3 totals 16 residues. V dropped 1 base and J dropped 2 bases, with 13 bases sitting between them. Germline V gene sequence: CDR1 MNHEY, CDR2 SVGAGI. In nucleotides, the CDR3 is TGTGCCAGCAGTTACTTAGGGGTCGGGAACACAGATACGCAGTATTTT. Its translation: CASSYLGVGNTDTQYF.

About this clonotype: At one of its ends the junction is not consistent with the germline gene, which may arise from a read error. The rearrangement uses TRBV3-1 and TRBJ1-1; 7 bases align to TRBD1. CDR1 is LGHDT and CDR2 is YNNKEL in the germline V gene (reference sequence). CDR3 length: 13 residues. The CDR3 nucleotides read TGTGCCAGCAGCCCTCAACGTGAGGGGGCGCGAATCTTT. This sequence encodes CASSPQREGARIF.

In the case of this clonotype: A read error may explain this, as a much larger clone is one base away. J is TRBJ2-3 and V is TRBV12-3 or TRBV12-4; TRBD2 agrees at 10 bases. The CDR3 sequence is 16 residues long. CDR3 nucleotides: TGTGCCAGCAGTTTCGGGAGCGGGAGGGCGGCAGATACGCAGTGTTTT. This encodes CASSFGSGRAADTQCF.

The chain recombines TRBV18 with TRBJ2-1, with D unclear. V was cut by 2 bases and J by 5 bases, with 7 bases left in between. The CDR3 is 13 amino acids. In germline, CDR1 is KGHSH, CDR2 LQKENI. The CDR3 nucleotides are TGTGCCAGCTCACCAAACAGAAACAATGAGCAGTTCTTC. Protein product: CASSPNRNNEQFF.

This clonotype has at least ten counts. The rearrangement joins TRBV9 to TRBJ2-3; D call uncertain. V gave up 0 bases and J gave up 4 bases, with 3 bases separating them. Germline V gene lookup returns CDR1 SGDLS and CDR2 YYNGEE. The CDR3 sequence is 12 residues long. The chain's CDR3 is CASSVAPDTQYF. The CDR3, as DNA: TGTGCCAGCAGCGTAGCACCAGATACGCAGTATTTT.